The following is a TCR beta chain sequence with its context. Antigen: not known. Per germline, CDR1 SGDLS and CDR2 YYNGEE. The CDR3 runs to 18 residues. V was pared by 3 bases and J by 4 bases, with 9 bases of the junction left unmatched. Data came from immunoSEQ multiplex PCR; TCRdb stores just in-frame clones and leaves some out. Altogether some 2,100,000 clones are present, just over 90% being singletons, with the ten largest covering about 1.5%. This sample stems from a study of shared clonotypes between healthy human individuals. Study conclusions and caveats: Tissue TCR repertoires likely differ from these blood-only repertoires.

CD8 cells classed as naive were CD45RO-negative and positively selected for CCR7, excluding terminally differentiated effector memory CD45RA+ cells. The sequencing input was naive CD8+ T cells from PBMCs. The chain links TRBV9 to TRBJ2-2, with 13 nucleotides matching TRBD2. This clonotype originated in a man aged 18 to 30 in good health. Some clones in this sample may be carry-over from other donors' samples. The CDR3 DNA is TGTGCCAGCAGCGCCGGGACTAGCGGGATTGTCGTCACCGGGGAGCTGTTTTTT. Translation gives CASSAGTSGIVVTGELFF.